A selection of T cell receptor beta chains follows, all from one sample in a study of T cell changes during pregnancy in multiple sclerosis. Repertoires were generated with immunoSEQ multiplex PCR, while TCRdb's copy carries only in-frame clones and drops some. The data show approximately 51,000 clones, roughly 90% seen once. The material sequenced was CD4+ T cells from peripheral blood mononuclear cells, taken after pregnancy. The receptors originated from a female donor with multiple sclerosis, enrolled in a pregnancy study. The CDR3 runs from the conserved cysteine through the conserved F or W. A D gene is named only where the DNA matches it firmly. Size values are once, few and many counts, or a class for expanded clones, and some rows have none.

>TRBD2|TRBV28|TRBJ2-7|few
CASSSTSGFSYEQYF
TGTGCCAGCAGTTCGACTAGCGGATTCTCCTACGAGCAGTACTTC
>-|TRBV28|TRBJ2-7|-
CASSSGPVGLEQYF
TGTGCCAGCAGTTCCGGACCGGTGGGGCTCGAGCAGTACTTC
>-|TRBV7-2|TRBJ2-7|-
CASSFPRGTGEQYF
TGTGCCAGCAGCTTCCCCAGGGGAACGGGCGAGCAGTACTTC
>TRBD1|TRBV18|TRBJ1-2|-
CASSSQGDYGYTF
TGTGCCAGCTCATCCCAGGGGGACTATGGCTACACCTTC
>-|TRBV18|TRBJ2-1|-
CASSGGESYNEQFF
TGTGCCAGCTCAGGAGGGGAGTCCTACAATGAGCAGTTCTTC
>-|TRBV29-1|TRBJ2-1|-
CSVGLGYNEQFF
TGCAGCGTTGGACTAGGGTACAATGAGCAGTTCTTC
>-|TRBV5-8|TRBJ2-3|-
CASSYWRGSRTDTQYF
TGTGCCAGCAGCTATTGGCGGGGCTCACGCACAGATACGCAGTATTTT
>TRBD1|TRBV12-5|TRBJ1-2|-
CASGLGQGSGYTF
TGTGCTAGTGGTTTAGGACAGGGCTCTGGCTACACCTTC
>-|TRBV5-1|TRBJ1-1|once
CASSLTNPNTEAFF
TGCGCCAGCAGCTTGACAAACCCGAACACTGAAGCTTTCTTT
>-|TRBV7-2|TRBJ1-5|-
CASSIQGNQPQHF
TGTGCCAGCAGTATCCAGGGGAATCAGCCCCAGCATTTT
>-|TRBV30|TRBJ1-5|-
CAWSVQGSNQPQHF
TGTGCCTGGAGTGTTCAGGGTAGCAATCAGCCCCAGCATTTT
>TRBD2|TRBV7-9|TRBJ2-1|-
CASSPPSGTPASYNEQFF
TGTGCCAGCAGCCCGCCTAGCGGGACTCCCGCCTCCTACAATGAGCAGTTCTTC
>-|TRBV19|TRBJ1-3|-
CASSHTTGGSGNTIYF
TGTGCCAGTAGCCACACAACTGGAGGCTCTGGAAACACCATATATTTT
>-|TRBV19|TRBJ2-7|-
CASSPAGGRSYEQYF
TGTGCCAGTAGTCCAGCTGGGGGCCGTTCTTACGAGCAGTACTTC
>-|TRBV9|TRBJ1-1|-
CASSVGQGSGGLRAQAFF
TGTGCCAGCAGCGTAGGCCAGGGGTCGGGTGGGCTTAGGGCTCAAGCTTTCTTT
>-|TRBV28|TRBJ2-7|once
CASSLPAQEQYF
TGTGCCAGCAGTTTACCAGCGCAGGAGCAGTACTTC
>TRBD1|TRBV30|TRBJ1-1|-
CASTGKTEAFF
TGTGCCTCGACAGGGAAGACTGAAGCTTTCTTT
>-|TRBV6-5|TRBJ2-7|once
CASSRQDYYEQYF
TGTGCCAGCAGTCGACAGGATTACTACGAGCAGTACTTC
>TRBD1|TRBV2|TRBJ1-5|-
CASSEDRGQGQPQHF
TGTGCCAGCAGTGAGGACAGGGGGCAGGGTCAGCCCCAGCATTTT
>-|TRBV7-9|TRBJ2-1|-
CASSWVRGGSNEQFF
TGTGCCAGCAGCTGGGTGAGAGGAGGCAGTAATGAGCAGTTCTTC
>TRBD2|TRBV5-1|TRBJ2-1|-
CASRLYTGTSNYNEQFF
TGCGCCAGCAGACTTTACACCGGGACTAGCAACTACAATGAGCAGTTCTTC
>TRBD1|TRBV5-4|TRBJ2-3|-
CASSRQGGTDTQYF
TGTGCCAGCAGCCGACAGGGGGGCACAGATACGCAGTATTTT
>TRBD1|TRBV10-1|TRBJ2-7|few
CASNRGQGAKDEQYF
TGCGCCAGCAACCGGGGACAGGGGGCGAAGGACGAGCAGTACTTC
>-|TRBV12-2|TRBJ2-3|-
CASRLEAGCTDTQYF
TGTGCAAGTCGCTTAGAGGCGGGATGCACAGATACGCAGTATTTT
>-|TRBV28|TRBJ2-3|-
CASSTQVHHGDTQYF
TGTGCCAGCAGCACACAGGTCCACCACGGGGATACGCAGTATTTT
>-|TRBV6-5|TRBJ1-1|few
CASSRQAGTEAFF
TGTGCCAGCTCTCGACAGGCGGGCACTGAAGCTTTCTTT
>TRBD2|TRBV6-6|TRBJ2-7|-
CASSYSAGASYEQYF
TGTGCCAGCAGTTACTCGGCGGGAGCCTCCTACGAGCAGTACTTC
>TRBD2|TRBV19|TRBJ2-7|-
CASRSSGREFSGEQYF
TGTGCCAGTAGAAGTAGCGGGAGGGAATTCTCGGGGGAGCAGTACTTC
>TRBD2|TRBV18|TRBJ2-3|-
CASSPLAGGFTDTQYF
TGTGCCAGCTCACCCCTAGCGGGAGGGTTCACAGATACGCAGTATTTT
>-|TRBV7-2|TRBJ2-2|-
CASSPVRSYGAGELFF
TGTGCCAGCAGCCCAGTCCGTAGCTACGGCGCGGGGGAGCTGTTTTTT
>-|TRBV9|TRBJ1-3|once
CASSGEVPYGNTIYF
TGTGCCAGCAGCGGAGAGGTCCCCTATGGAAACACCATATATTTT
>-|TRBV7-2|TRBJ2-5|-
CASSLANGGRETQYF
TGTGCCAGCAGCTTAGCTAATGGGGGCCGGGAGACCCAGTACTTC
>-|TRBV6-5|TRBJ2-1|-
CASSYVQTYNEQFF
TGTGCCAGCAGTTACGTTCAGACCTACAATGAGCAGTTCTTC
>TRBD2|TRBV5-1|TRBJ2-1|once
CASSLDLLAGFNNEQFF
TGCGCCAGCAGCTTGGACCTACTAGCGGGTTTCAACAATGAGCAGTTCTTC
>-|TRBV19|TRBJ2-3|-
CASSSRGLLGPTDTQYF
TGTGCCAGTAGTTCGAGGGGACTCCTGGGACCCACAGATACGCAGTATTTT